This T cell receptor (beta chain) is drawn from a study of glioma-infiltrating T cells after dendritic cell vaccination. Study information: Patients had newly diagnosed or recurrent glioblastoma and received dendritic cell vaccines.

Generated by immunoSEQ multiplex PCR, the TCRdb table keeps only in-frame clones and is missing some. The profile shows about 82,000 clones, 75% to 90% of them singletons. Sample time point: after dendritic cell vaccination, including at tumor progression/relapse. J was trimmed by 0 bases and V by 6 bases; bases with no gene match: 3. Looked up from germline, CDR1 is LNHDA and CDR2 is SQIVND (reference sequence). The CDR3 has 14 amino acids. The genes are TRBV19 and TRBJ2-3, with 7 bases that match TRBD2. The receptor comes from a human donor with glioblastoma. Specimen: blood, collected after dendritic cell vaccination. The chain's CDR3 is CASRISGSTDTQYF. The CDR3 DNA is TGTGCCAGTAGAATTAGCGGGAGCACAGATACGCAGTATTTT.